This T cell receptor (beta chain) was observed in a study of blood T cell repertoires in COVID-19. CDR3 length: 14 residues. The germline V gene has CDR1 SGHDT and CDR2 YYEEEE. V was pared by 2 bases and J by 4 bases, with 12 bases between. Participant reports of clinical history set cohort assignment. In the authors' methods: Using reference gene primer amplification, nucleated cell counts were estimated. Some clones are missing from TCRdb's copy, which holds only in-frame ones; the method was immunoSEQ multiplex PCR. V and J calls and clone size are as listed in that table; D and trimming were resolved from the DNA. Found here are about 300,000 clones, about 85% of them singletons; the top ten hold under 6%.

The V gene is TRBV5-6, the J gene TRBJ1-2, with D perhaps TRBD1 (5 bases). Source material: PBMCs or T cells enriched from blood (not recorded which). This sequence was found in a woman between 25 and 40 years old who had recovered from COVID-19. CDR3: CASSFLGGSYGYTF. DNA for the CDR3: TGTGCCAGCAGCTTTCTCGGGGGTTCCTATGGCTACACCTTC.